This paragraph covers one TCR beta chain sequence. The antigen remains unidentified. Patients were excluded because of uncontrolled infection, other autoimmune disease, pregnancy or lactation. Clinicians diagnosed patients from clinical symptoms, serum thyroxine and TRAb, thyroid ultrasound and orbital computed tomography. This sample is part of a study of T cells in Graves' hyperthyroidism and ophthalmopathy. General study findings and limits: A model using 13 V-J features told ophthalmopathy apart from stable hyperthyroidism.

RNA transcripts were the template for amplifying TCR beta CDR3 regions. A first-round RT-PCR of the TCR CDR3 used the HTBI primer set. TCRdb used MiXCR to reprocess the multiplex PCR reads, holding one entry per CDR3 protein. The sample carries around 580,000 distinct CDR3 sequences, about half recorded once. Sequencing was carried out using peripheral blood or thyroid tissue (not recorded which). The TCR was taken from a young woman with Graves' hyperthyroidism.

The CDR3 bases are TGTGCCAGCTCCCAGGAGGCAGGTGAAGCTTTCTTT. It yields the protein CASSQEAGEAFF. The genes are TRBV18 and TRBJ1-1; D gene ambiguous. CDR1 is KGHSH and CDR2 is LQKENI in the germline V gene. The V end was cut by 6 bases, the J end by 7 bases, with 12 bases between. This CDR3 comprises 12 residues.